These 14 T cell receptor beta chains were sequenced from one sample in a study of blood T cells in healthy people across ages. It was with a sample-barcoded 5' primer and a J-beta primer mix that a second PCR of roughly 7 to 12 cycles was run. MiXCR was run by TCRdb on the 5' RACE reads, yielding one entry per CDR3 protein. This table holds about 620,000 distinct CDR3 sequences, 40% to 65% found once. Sequencing was done on a sample of blood. The receptors derive from a woman older than 75 in good health.

The V gene is TRBV20-1, the J gene TRBJ1-5; no reliable D call. The V and J ends lost 3 bases and 2 bases respectively, with 5 bases between them. The CDR3 runs to 12 residues. Germline-derived CDR1 and CDR2 are DFQATT and SNEGSKA (reference sequence). CDR3 bases: TGCAGTGCTAGTATTGGCAATCAGCCCCAGCATTTT. Residues: CSASIGNQPQHF.

With regard to this clonotype: A read error may explain this, as a much larger clone is one base away. The chain is built from TRBV12-3 or TRBV12-4 and TRBJ2-3; 7 bases line up with TRBD2. The CDR3 covers 18 residues. V gave up 6 bases and J gave up 4 bases; unmatched junction bases: 19. CDR3 sequence reads: CASSRLSGTISIPDTQYF. The CDR3 DNA is TGTGCCAGCAGCCGCCTGAGCGGGACCATCTCAATTCCAGATACGCAGTATTTT.

This clonotype was seen a few times. This may be a read error: a much more frequent sequence differs by one nucleotide. The chain joins TRBV20-1 to TRBJ1-1; a weak D match, TRBD1 (5 bases). Trimming pared 3 bases from V and 0 bases from J, leaving 11 bases between. CDR1 and CDR2 (germline): DFQATT, SNEGSKA (reference sequence). The length of the CDR3 is 14 residues. CDR3 bases: TGCAGTGCTAGCGGTGGCAGGGTGAACACTGAAGCTTTCTTT. Translated, it gives CSASGGRVNTEAFF.

This sequence joins TRBV5-1 and TRBJ1-1; D is undetermined. CDR3 length equals 15 residues. Germline-derived CDR1 and CDR2 are SGHRS and YFSETQ. Trimming pared 2 bases from V and 6 bases from J, leaving 17 bases between. The CDR3 coding sequence is TGCGCCAGCAGCTTTTCAGCCCAAGTCAAGGCTGAAGCTTTCTTT. Its translation: CASSFSAQVKAEAFF.

The chain uses TRBV15 and TRBJ2-5; 12 nucleotides line up with TRBD2. V lost 0 bases, J lost 13 bases, and 12 bases stayed unmatched. CDR1 LNHNV and CDR2 YYDKDF come from the germline V gene (reference sequence). The CDR3 covers 16 residues. CDR3 sequence reads: CATSRDPQTSGSGTYF. For the CDR3, the DNA is TGTGCCACCAGCAGAGATCCCCAGACTAGCGGGAGTGGGACGTACTTC.

The rearrangement uses TRBV12-3 or TRBV12-4 and TRBJ1-2; TRBD1 matches 9 bases. The junction had 6 bases not matched to a gene; V was cut back by 1 base and J by 6 bases. The CDR3 length is 15 residues. The CDR3 sequence: CASSLEDRGSDGYTF. The DNA for the CDR3 is TGTGCCAGCAGTTTAGAGGACAGGGGTTCAGATGGCTACACCTTC.

The rearrangement joins TRBV20-1 to TRBJ2-1, with D perhaps matching TRBD2 (5 bases). The DNA end is a closer match to TRBJ2-7, so the J assignment may be wrong. The V gene's germline CDR1 is DFQATT and CDR2 SNEGSKA (reference sequence). The CDR3 has 14 residues. The CDR3 protein is CSAQDFLGYNEQYF. CDR3 DNA sequence: TGCAGTGCTCAGGACTTTCTTGGCTACAATGAGCAGTACTTC.

With regard to this clonotype: Possible read error: a much larger clone is one base away. V usage is TRBV7-9 and J usage is TRBJ2-7, with D perhaps TRBD1 or TRBD2 (6 bases each). CDR3 size: 14 residues. Trimming left V 5 bases short and J 0 bases short, with 11 bases between. CDR1 is SEHNR and CDR2 is FQNEAQ in the germline V gene (reference sequence). CDR3 protein: CASSVGGISYEQYF. CDR3 DNA sequence: TGTGCCAGCAGCGTGGGGGGCATCTCCTACGAGCAGTACTTC.

The chain has TRBV10-3 and TRBJ2-5; 8 positions match TRBD2. Germline lookup yields CDR1 ENHRY and CDR2 SYGVKD. J was trimmed by 7 bases and V by 3 bases; bases with no gene match: 10. The CDR3 contains 15 residues. The chain's CDR3 is CAISEATSVGGTQYF. CDR3 in DNA: TGTGCCATCAGTGAAGCGACTAGCGTTGGTGGGACCCAGTACTTC.

This clonotype was counted ten times or more. This chain uses TRBV12-3 or TRBV12-4 with TRBJ2-2; D is undetermined. The V and J ends lost 3 bases and 3 bases respectively, with 2 bases between them. The CDR3 consists of 12 residues. In DNA, the CDR3 is TGTGCCAGCAGTTTCTACACCGGGGAGCTGTTTTTT. Translating it yields CASSFYTGELFF.

This clonotype was recorded many times. The chain has TRBV12-3 or TRBV12-4 and TRBJ1-5; D may be TRBD1 (5 bases). Deletions cut 2 bases from V and 2 bases from J, with 10 bases between. The CDR3 spans 15 residues. The CDR3 DNA is TGTGCCAGCAGTTTACGGGGGTTGGGCAATCAGCCCCAGCATTTT. Its translation: CASSLRGLGNQPQHF.

The sample holds many counts of this clonotype. V and J are TRBV9 and TRBJ1-1; D gene uncertain. This CDR3 is built from 14 residues. V was clipped by 4 bases and J by 0 bases, with 10 bases between them. The germline V gene encodes CDR1 SGDLS and CDR2 YYNGEE. In DNA, the CDR3 is TGTGCCAGCAGCCCGGGGAACATGAACACTGAAGCTTTCTTT. This sequence encodes CASSPGNMNTEAFF.

V gene TRBV7-2 combines with J gene TRBJ2-4, with TRBD2 matching over 7 bases. The end of the DNA fits TRBJ2-5 better, so the J call may be wrong. This CDR3 is 14 amino acids long. Germline assignment: CDR1 SGHTA and CDR2 FQGNSA. CDR3 bases: TGTGCCAGCACCCCATCTACTAGCGCAGAGACCCAGTACTTC. It specifies CASTPSTSAETQYF.

In this sample, this clonotype turned up many times. The chain links TRBV5-1 to TRBJ2-1, with a tentative D call TRBD1 (6 bases). The CDR3 runs to 15 residues. Germline values: CDR1 SGHRS, CDR2 YFSETQ. The V end was cut by 0 bases, the J end by 5 bases, with 12 bases between. As DNA, the CDR3 is TGCGCCAGCAGCTTGGCACACCAGGGGCACAATGAGCAGTTCTTC. As protein: CASSLAHQGHNEQFF.